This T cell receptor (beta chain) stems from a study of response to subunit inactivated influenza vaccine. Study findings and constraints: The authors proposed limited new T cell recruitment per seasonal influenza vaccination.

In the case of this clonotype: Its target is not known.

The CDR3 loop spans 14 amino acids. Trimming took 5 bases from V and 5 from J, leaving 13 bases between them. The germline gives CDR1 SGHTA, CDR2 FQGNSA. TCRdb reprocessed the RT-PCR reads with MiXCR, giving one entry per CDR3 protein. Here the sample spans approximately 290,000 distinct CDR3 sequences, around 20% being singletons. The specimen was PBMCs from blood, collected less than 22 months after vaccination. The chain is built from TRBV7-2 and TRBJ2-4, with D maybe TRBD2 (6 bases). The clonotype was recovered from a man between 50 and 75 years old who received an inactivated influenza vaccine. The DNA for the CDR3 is TGTGCCAGCAGCACCGGGACTCCGGAAAACATTCAGTACTTC. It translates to CASSTGTPENIQYF.